Below are 28 T cell receptor beta chains sequenced from a single sample in a study of blood T cell repertoires in COVID-19. Generated by immunoSEQ multiplex PCR, the TCRdb table keeps only in-frame clones and is missing some. This table has around 200,000 clones, 80% to 90% appearing once. Sequenced material: PBMCs or T cells enriched from blood (not recorded which). These TCRs come from a man aged 35 to 55 who had recovered from COVID-19.

In nucleotides, the CDR3 is TGTGCCAGCCGGGACAGGGGTGATTCACCCCTCCACTTT. It encodes CASRDRGDSPLHF. V and J are TRBV6-5 and TRBJ1-6, with 10 bases matching TRBD1. The CDR3 loop spans 13 amino acids. The trim removed 8 bases at V and 8 bases at J, leaving 3 bases unmatched. CDR1 and CDR2 from the germline V gene are MNHEY and SVGAGI.

V and J are TRBV27 and TRBJ2-2; D possibly corresponds to TRBD2 (5 bases). V was shortened by 8 bases and J by 2 bases, with 12 bases between the two germline ends. CDR3 size: 14 residues. Germline V gene data show CDR1 as MNHEY and CDR2 as SMNVEV (reference sequence). The CDR3, as DNA: TGTGCCAGCCCCCCGAGGGCCAACACCGGGGAGCTGTTTTTT. This gives the protein CASPPRANTGELFF.

The chain combines TRBV25-1 with TRBJ1-6, with 9 bases identical to TRBD1. Losses at the gene ends were 2 bases for V and 9 bases for J; bases not matched to a gene: 5. Germline CDR1 reads MGHDK; CDR2 reads SYGVNS. The CDR3 has 15 residues. The CDR3 spells CASSEGTGRISPLHF. CDR3 bases: TGTGCCAGCAGTGAAGGGACAGGGCGAATTTCACCCCTCCACTTT.

This rearrangement joins TRBV7-9 to TRBJ1-5; TRBD1 matches at 9 bases. V lost 5 bases to trimming and J lost 9 bases; unmatched junction nucleotides: 11. The CDR3 spans 15 residues. Germline V lookup: CDR1 SEHNR, CDR2 FQNEAQ (reference sequence). For the CDR3, the DNA is TGTGCCAGCAGCCCAGGGACAGGGTCGGCTAGGCCCCAGCATTTT. Its translation is CASSPGTGSARPQHF.

The CDR3 region has the DNA TGTGCCAGTAGTACAGGGGCGATTAATGAAAAACTGTTTTTT. It yields the protein CASSTGAINEKLFF. The rearrangement joins TRBV19 to TRBJ1-4; D perhaps matches TRBD1 (6 bases). The V gene's germline CDR1 is LNHDA and CDR2 SQIVND (reference sequence). The CDR3 consists of 14 residues. V was trimmed by 4 bases and J by 4 bases, leaving 10 bases between them. Based on the CDR3 plus reference TRBV19 and TRBJ1-4, the full variable domain is DGGITQSPKYLFRKEGQNVTLSCEQNLNHDAMYWYRQDPGQGLRLIYYSQIVNDFQKGDIAEGYSVSREKKESFPLTVTSAQKNPTAFYLCASSTGAINEKLFFGSGTQLSVL.

The J gene is TRBJ1-2, the V gene TRBV9; D remains unclear. V was cut by 2 bases and J by 0 bases, with 11 bases left in between. CDR1 SGDLS and CDR2 YYNGEE come from the germline V gene. The CDR3 consists of 15 residues. This CDR3 reads CASSVSTAANYGYTF. The CDR3 DNA follows: TGTGCCAGCAGCGTCTCAACAGCCGCTAACTATGGCTACACCTTC.

The rearrangement joins TRBV5-1 to TRBJ1-4; the D is unclear. Trimming shortened V by 3 bases and J by 8 bases, and 14 bases separated the two germline ends. The CDR3 is made up of 14 amino acids. Germline CDR1 and CDR2: SGHRS and YFSETQ. CDR3 sequence reads: CASSYDGVEEKLFF. The CDR3 nucleotides are TGCGCCAGCAGCTATGACGGAGTGGAGGAAAAACTGTTTTTT.

In its sample, this clone was seen once. The gene calls are TRBV7-9 and TRBJ2-2, with D possibly matching TRBD2 (5 bases). The CDR3 has 15 amino acids. Germline V gives CDR1 SEHNR, CDR2 FQNEAQ (reference sequence). V was pared by 0 bases and J by 4 bases, with 9 bases between. CDR3 DNA: TGTGCCAGCAGCTTAGCGCTGGGGAGCACCGGGGAGCTGTTTTTT. The encoded protein is CASSLALGSTGELFF.

This chain uses TRBV9 with TRBJ1-3; 7 positions agree with TRBD1. V shed 3 bases and J 0 bases; nucleotides not matched to a gene: 6. CDR1 and CDR2 (germline): SGDLS, YYNGEE. This CDR3 is built from 16 residues. CDR3 DNA sequence: TGTGCCAGCAGCGGACTCGGGACAGCCTCTGGAAACACCATATATTTT. Translated, it gives CASSGLGTASGNTIYF.

The V and J genes are TRBV24-1 and TRBJ2-3; 8 nucleotides agree with TRBD2. The J segment lost 4 bases and the V segment lost 4 bases, leaving 18 bases of the junction unmatched. CDR1 is KGHDR and CDR2 is SFDVKD in the germline V gene. The CDR3 extends over 19 amino acids. CDR3 DNA: TGTGCCACCAGTGACCGGGGGGCGGGAGGCAGTTTTGGGCCAGATACGCAGTATTTT. Protein product: CATSDRGAGGSFGPDTQYF.

This rearrangement joins TRBV6-5 to TRBJ1-1; D not certain. CDR3 length: 15 amino acids. V lost 0 bases and J 0 bases, leaving 8 bases between the germline ends. Per the germline V gene, CDR1 is MNHEY and CDR2 is SVGAGI. The CDR3 nucleotides read TGTGCCAGCAGTTACTCTCGGGGAATGAACACTGAAGCTTTCTTT. Its protein is CASSYSRGMNTEAFF.

In its sample, this clone was seen once. The chain uses TRBV11-2 and TRBJ1-2; possible D gene TRBD1, 5 bases. Between the trimmed V and J ends, which lost 1 base and 6 bases, there was a span of 15 bases. Germline lookup yields CDR1 SGHAT and CDR2 FQNNGV. This CDR3 is 15 amino acids long. The CDR3 region is CASSLGWGVEDGYTF. Here the CDR3 DNA reads TGTGCCAGCAGCTTAGGGTGGGGGGTTGAGGATGGCTACACCTTC.

The chain has TRBV29-1 and TRBJ2-7; weak D call: TRBD2 (6 bases). This CDR3 contains 14 residues. Germline V gene data show CDR1 as SQVTM and CDR2 as ANQGSEA. Trimming left V 7 bases short and J 0 bases short, with 16 bases between. The CDR3 DNA sequence: TGCAGCGCCGGAGGGGACGGGGCCTCCTACGAGCAGTACTTC. This gives the protein CSAGGDGASYEQYF.

The chain carries TRBV6-5 and TRBJ2-1; 9 bases match TRBD2. V lost 6 bases, J lost 4 bases, and 4 bases stayed unmatched. The CDR3 covers 14 residues. The V gene's germline CDR1 is MNHEY and CDR2 SVGAGI. CDR3 sequence (DNA): TGTGCCAGCAGGATACTAGCGGGTTACAATGAGCAGTTCTTC. This gives the protein CASRILAGYNEQFF.

V gene TRBV15 combines with J gene TRBJ2-5, with unresolved D. CDR1 LNHNV and CDR2 YYDKDF come from the germline V gene (reference sequence). This CDR3 has 13 amino acids. Trimming cost V 5 bases and J 2 bases, with 9 bases left between them. The CDR3 DNA reads TGTGCCACCAGCGTAGCCATACAAGAGACCCAGTACTTC. It encodes CATSVAIQETQYF. The entire variable domain, with the rest obtained from reference TRBV15 and TRBJ2-5, is as follows: DAMVIQNPRYQVTQFGKPVTLSCSQTLNHNVMYWYQQKSSQAPKLLFHYYDKDFNNEADTPDNFQSRRPNTSFCFLDIRSPGLGDTAMYLCATSVAIQETQYFGPGTRLLVL.

The chain joins TRBV7-9 to TRBJ1-2; 8 nucleotides match TRBD1. The V segment lost 0 bases and the J segment 8 bases; nucleotides outside the gene matches: 8. Germline V gene data show CDR1 as SEHNR and CDR2 as FQNEAQ (reference sequence). The CDR3 runs 15 residues. The CDR3 loop reads CASSLAGQGAMGYTF. In DNA, the CDR3 is TGTGCCAGCAGCTTAGCCGGCCAGGGGGCTATGGGCTACACCTTC.

CDR3 nucleotide sequence: TGCGCCAGCAGGGGAGCCGGGACTACTTCGGGGGAGCAGTACTTC. Amino acid sequence: CASRGAGTTSGEQYF. The V call is TRBV5-1, the J call TRBJ2-7, with 7 bases aligning to TRBD2. Per germline, CDR1 SGHRS and CDR2 YFSETQ. The CDR3 runs 15 residues. Trimming at V came to 5 bases and at J to 7 bases, leaving 15 bases not matched to a gene.

This clone was seen just once. The J gene is TRBJ1-6, the V gene TRBV7-9; D not certain. CDR1 and CDR2 (germline): SEHNR, FQNEAQ (reference sequence). This CDR3 has 15 residues. V was cut by 4 bases and J by 8 bases, with 15 bases left in between. CDR3 coding DNA: TGTGCCAGCAGCTCCGAGACTCTTAAGGATTCACCCCTCCACTTT. Translating it yields CASSSETLKDSPLHF.

The CDR3 nucleotides read TGTGCCAGCAGCCCCGGCAGCCTAGCGGGTGACGAGCAGTACTTC. This encodes CASSPGSLAGDEQYF. The gene calls are TRBV5-6 and TRBJ2-7; 8 bases fit TRBD2. The CDR3 covers 15 residues. J gave up 5 bases and V 4 bases, and 11 bases lay outside the gene matches. Germline values: CDR1 SGHDT, CDR2 YYEEEE.

This sequence joins TRBV29-1 and TRBJ1-2, with no clear D. The germline V gene encodes CDR1 SQVTM and CDR2 ANQGSEA. This CDR3 is 13 amino acids long. The V and J ends lost 7 bases and 3 bases respectively, with 15 bases between them. The CDR3 DNA sequence: TGCAGCGCCGCTAGGGCGGGTGACTATGGCTACACCTTC. It codes for CSAARAGDYGYTF.

This clone was seen once. V and J are TRBV5-1 and TRBJ2-7; 12 nucleotides agree with TRBD1. The CDR3 has 14 residues. Germline V lookup: CDR1 SGHRS, CDR2 YFSETQ. With V trimmed by 5 bases and J by 7 bases, 7 bases remained unmatched. Here the CDR3 DNA reads TGCGCCAGCAGTTCCGGGACAGGGGGCTTAGAGCAGTACTTC. Translation gives CASSSGTGGLEQYF.

The chain uses TRBV19 and TRBJ2-3; 8 nucleotides agree with TRBD2. The CDR3 is 14 residues long. Germline CDR1 LNHDA, CDR2 SQIVND (reference sequence). V lost 5 bases to trimming and J lost 2 bases; unmatched junction nucleotides: 3. CDR3 DNA: TGTGCCAGTAGTTTTAGCGGGGCCACAGATACGCAGTATTTT. The encoded protein is CASSFSGATDTQYF. Variable domain in full (rest from reference TRBV19 and TRBJ2-3): DGGITQSPKYLFRKEGQNVTLSCEQNLNHDAMYWYRQDPGQGLRLIYYSQIVNDFQKGDIAEGYSVSREKKESFPLTVTSAQKNPTAFYLCASSFSGATDTQYFGPGTRLTVL.

CDR3 residues: CASSRGLAGPVYNEQFF. The DNA of the CDR3 is TGTGCCAGCAGTCGTGGACTAGCGGGCCCCGTTTACAATGAGCAGTTCTTC. This chain joins TRBV28 and TRBJ2-1; 11 positions match TRBD2. The CDR3 spans 17 residues. Germline V gene data show CDR1 as MDHEN and CDR2 as SYDVKM. The V segment lost 5 bases and the J segment 4 bases; nucleotides outside the gene matches: 10. The full variable domain, completed using reference TRBV28 and TRBJ2-1, is DVKVTQSSRYLVKRTGEKVFLECVQDMDHENMFWYRQDPGLGLRLIYFSYDVKMKEKGDIPEGYSVSREKKERFSLILESASTNQTSMYLCASSRGLAGPVYNEQFFGPGTRLTVL.

This clone has just a few counts. The chain couples TRBV15 to TRBJ1-1; TRBD1 aligns across 7 bases. CDR1 is LNHNV and CDR2 is YYDKDF in the germline V gene (reference sequence). The V and J ends lost 1 base and 10 bases, in that order; junction bases with no gene match: 9. CDR3 size: 14 residues. For the CDR3, the DNA is TGTGCCACCAGCAGAGTCAGGGGGAGTTTCGGAGCTTTCTTT. Amino acid sequence: CATSRVRGSFGAFF.

This clone came up once. The V call is TRBV5-1, the J call TRBJ1-2, with D possibly matching TRBD1 (5 bases). V gave up 1 base and J gave up 4 bases, with 14 bases separating them. This CDR3 has 15 residues. Germline CDR1 reads SGHRS; CDR2 reads YFSETQ. The CDR3 region is CASSLIPGGGYGYTF. In DNA, the CDR3 is TGCGCCAGCAGCTTGATTCCCGGGGGTGGCTATGGCTACACCTTC. Variable domain in full (rest from reference TRBV5-1 and TRBJ1-2): KAGVTQTPRYLIKTRGQQVTLSCSPISGHRSVSWYQQTPGQGLQFLFEYFSETQRNKGNFPGRFSGRQFSNSRSEMNVSTLELGDSALYLCASSLIPGGGYGYTFGSGTRLTVV.

This chain joins TRBV24-1 and TRBJ2-7; 8 nucleotides line up with TRBD2. Germline V gene sequence: CDR1 KGHDR, CDR2 SFDVKD. The CDR3 sequence is 15 residues long. The J segment lost 2 bases and the V segment lost 6 bases, leaving 8 bases of the junction unmatched. CDR3 nucleotides: TGTGCCACCAGTCTGGGTAGCGGGGAAGCCTACGAGCAGTACTTC. Its translation is CATSLGSGEAYEQYF.

The chain joins TRBV29-1 to TRBJ1-2, with D unresolved. The germline gives CDR1 SQVTM, CDR2 ANQGSEA. The CDR3 runs 13 residues. The V end lost 6 bases, the J end lost 3 bases, and 14 bases lay between the germline ends. Here the CDR3 reads CSVKSNEDYGYTF. CDR3 sequence (DNA): TGCAGCGTGAAAAGTAACGAGGACTATGGCTACACCTTC.

CDR3 in amino acids: CASSRQGARDTQYF. The CDR3, as DNA: TGTGCCAGCTCCAGACAGGGGGCTAGAGATACGCAGTATTTT. The rearrangement links TRBV18 to TRBJ2-3, with TRBD1 matching 10 bases. V shed 6 bases, J shed 5 bases, and the junction held 5 bases outside the gene matches. Germline V gives CDR1 KGHSH, CDR2 LQKENI. CDR3 length: 14 amino acids. Drawing the rest from reference TRBV18 and TRBJ2-3, the complete variable domain is NAGVMQNPRHLVRRRGQEARLRCSPMKGHSHVYWYRQLPEEGLKFMVYLQKENIIDESGMPKERFSAEFPKEGPSILRIQQVVRGDSAAYFCASSRQGARDTQYFGPGTRLTVL.